The text below deals with one T cell receptor beta chain. This CDR3 is built from 14 residues. V lost 5 bases, J lost 2 bases, and 5 bases stayed unmatched. CDR1 and CDR2 from the germline V gene are GTSNPN and SVGIG (reference sequence). This entry belongs to a study of Tregs in tolerant kidney transplant recipients. Here immunoSEQ multiplex PCR was the method, and the copy in TCRdb shows in-frame clones only, minus some. The sample includes 240,000 or so clones, about four fifths of them seen just once. The genes are TRBV30 and TRBJ2-2; 7 positions agree with TRBD2. This sequence was found in a human donor in good health. Sequenced sample: CD4+ T cells from blood. The CDR3 DNA is TGTGCCTGGGGCAGCGGGGTAAACACCGGGGAGCTGTTTTTT. Its protein product is CAWGSGVNTGELFF.